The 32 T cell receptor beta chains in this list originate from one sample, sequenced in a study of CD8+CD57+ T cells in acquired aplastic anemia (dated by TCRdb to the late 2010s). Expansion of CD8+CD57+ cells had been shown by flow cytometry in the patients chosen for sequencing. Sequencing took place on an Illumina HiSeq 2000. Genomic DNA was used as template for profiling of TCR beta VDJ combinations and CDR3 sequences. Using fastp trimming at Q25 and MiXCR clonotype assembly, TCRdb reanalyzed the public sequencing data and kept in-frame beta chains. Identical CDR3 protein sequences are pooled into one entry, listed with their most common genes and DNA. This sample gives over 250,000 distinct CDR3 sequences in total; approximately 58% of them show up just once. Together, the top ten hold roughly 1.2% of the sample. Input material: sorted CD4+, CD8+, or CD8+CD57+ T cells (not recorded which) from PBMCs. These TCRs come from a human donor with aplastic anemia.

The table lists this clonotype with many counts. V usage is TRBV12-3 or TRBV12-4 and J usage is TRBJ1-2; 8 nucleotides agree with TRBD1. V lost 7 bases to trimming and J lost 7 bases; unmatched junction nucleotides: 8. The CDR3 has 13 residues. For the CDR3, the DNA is TGTGCCAGCACTTTGACAGGGGCGGGTGGCTACACCTTC. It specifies CASTLTGAGGYTF.

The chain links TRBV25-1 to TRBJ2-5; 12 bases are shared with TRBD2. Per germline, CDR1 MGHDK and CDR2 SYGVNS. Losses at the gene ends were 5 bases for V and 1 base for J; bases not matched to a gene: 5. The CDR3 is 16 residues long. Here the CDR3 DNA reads TGTGCCAGCAGTTCCCGGACTAGCGGGGTCCAAGAGACCCAGTACTTC. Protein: CASSSRTSGVQETQYF. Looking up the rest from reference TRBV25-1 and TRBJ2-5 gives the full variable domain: EADIYQTPRYLVIGTGKKITLECSQTMGHDKMYWYQQDPGMELHLIHYSYGVNSTEKGDLSSESTVSRIRTEHFPLTLESARPSHTSQYLCASSSRTSGVQETQYFGPGTRLLVL.

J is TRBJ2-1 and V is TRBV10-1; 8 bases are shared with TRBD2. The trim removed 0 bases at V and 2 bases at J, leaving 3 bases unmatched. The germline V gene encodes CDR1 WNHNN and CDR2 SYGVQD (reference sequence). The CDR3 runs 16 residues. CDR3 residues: CASSESPLAAYNEQFF. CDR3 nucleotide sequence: TGCGCCAGCAGTGAGTCGCCACTAGCGGCCTACAATGAGCAGTTCTTC.

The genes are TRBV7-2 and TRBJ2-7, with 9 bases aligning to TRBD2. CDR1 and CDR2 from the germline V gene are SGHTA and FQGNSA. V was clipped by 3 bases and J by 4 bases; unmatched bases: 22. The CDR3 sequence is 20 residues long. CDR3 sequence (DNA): TGTGCCAGCAGCTTGTACTTTCCCGGTGCGGGAGGGCCGTTGATATACGAGCAGTACTTC. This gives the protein CASSLYFPGAGGPLIYEQYF.

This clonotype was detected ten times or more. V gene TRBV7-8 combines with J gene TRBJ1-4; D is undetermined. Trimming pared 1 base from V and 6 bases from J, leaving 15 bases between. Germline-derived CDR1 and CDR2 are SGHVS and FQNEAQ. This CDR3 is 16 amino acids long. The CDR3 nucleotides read TGTGCCAGCAGCTTAGTTACCCCTACAAGGGATGAAAAACTGTTTTTT. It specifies CASSLVTPTRDEKLFF.

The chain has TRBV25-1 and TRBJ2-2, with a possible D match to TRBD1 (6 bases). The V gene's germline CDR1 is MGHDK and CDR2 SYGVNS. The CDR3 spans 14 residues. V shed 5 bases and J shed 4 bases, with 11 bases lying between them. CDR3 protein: CASSRQGSTGELFF. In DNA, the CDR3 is TGTGCCAGCAGTAGGCAGGGGAGCACCGGGGAGCTGTTTTTT. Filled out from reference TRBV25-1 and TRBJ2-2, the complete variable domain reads EADIYQTPRYLVIGTGKKITLECSQTMGHDKMYWYQQDPGMELHLIHYSYGVNSTEKGDLSSESTVSRIRTEHFPLTLESARPSHTSQYLCASSRQGSTGELFFGEGSRLTVL.

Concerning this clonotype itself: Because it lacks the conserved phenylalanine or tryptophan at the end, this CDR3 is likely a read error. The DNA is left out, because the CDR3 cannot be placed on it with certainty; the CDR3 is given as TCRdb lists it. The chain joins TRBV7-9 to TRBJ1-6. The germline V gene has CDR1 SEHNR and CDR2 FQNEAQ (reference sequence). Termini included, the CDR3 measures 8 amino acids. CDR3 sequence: CASSLALA.

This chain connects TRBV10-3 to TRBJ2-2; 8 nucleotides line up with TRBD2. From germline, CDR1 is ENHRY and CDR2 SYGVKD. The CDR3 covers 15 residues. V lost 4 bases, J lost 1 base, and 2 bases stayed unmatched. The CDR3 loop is CAISASGLNTGELFF. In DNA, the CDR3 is TGTGCCATCAGTGCTAGCGGGCTGAACACCGGGGAGCTGTTTTTT.

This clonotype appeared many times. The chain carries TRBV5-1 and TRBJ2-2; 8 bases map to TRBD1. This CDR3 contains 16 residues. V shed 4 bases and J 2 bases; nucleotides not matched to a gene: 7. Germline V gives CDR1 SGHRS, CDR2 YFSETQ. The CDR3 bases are TGCGCCAGCAGCGCAGGGGGCGATCCCAACACCGGGGAGCTGTTTTTT. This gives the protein CASSAGGDPNTGELFF.

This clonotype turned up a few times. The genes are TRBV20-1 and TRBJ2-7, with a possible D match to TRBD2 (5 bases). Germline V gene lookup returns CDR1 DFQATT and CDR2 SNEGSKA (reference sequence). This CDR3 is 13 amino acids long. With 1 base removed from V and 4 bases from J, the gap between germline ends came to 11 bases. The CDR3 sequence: CSARGTGIYEQYF. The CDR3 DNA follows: TGCAGTGCTAGAGGGACTGGGATTTACGAGCAGTACTTC.

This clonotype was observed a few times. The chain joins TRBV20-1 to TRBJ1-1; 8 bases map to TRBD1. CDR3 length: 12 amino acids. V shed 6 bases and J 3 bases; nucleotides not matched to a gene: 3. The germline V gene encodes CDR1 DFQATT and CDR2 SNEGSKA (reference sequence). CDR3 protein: CSAGTGYTEAFF. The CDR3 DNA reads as TGCAGTGCCGGGACAGGATACACTGAAGCTTTCTTT.

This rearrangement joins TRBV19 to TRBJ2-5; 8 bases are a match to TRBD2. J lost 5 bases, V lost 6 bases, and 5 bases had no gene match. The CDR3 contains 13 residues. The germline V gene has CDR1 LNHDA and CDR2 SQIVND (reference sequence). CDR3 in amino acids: CASSGRARETQYF. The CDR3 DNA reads TGTGCCAGTAGCGGGAGGGCCCGGGAGACCCAGTACTTC.

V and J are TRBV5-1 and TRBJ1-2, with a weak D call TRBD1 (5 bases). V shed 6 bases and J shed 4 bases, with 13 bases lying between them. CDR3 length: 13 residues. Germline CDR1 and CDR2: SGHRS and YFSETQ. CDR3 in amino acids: CASTSNRLYGYTF. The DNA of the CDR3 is TGCGCCAGCACCTCTAACAGGCTCTATGGCTACACCTTC.

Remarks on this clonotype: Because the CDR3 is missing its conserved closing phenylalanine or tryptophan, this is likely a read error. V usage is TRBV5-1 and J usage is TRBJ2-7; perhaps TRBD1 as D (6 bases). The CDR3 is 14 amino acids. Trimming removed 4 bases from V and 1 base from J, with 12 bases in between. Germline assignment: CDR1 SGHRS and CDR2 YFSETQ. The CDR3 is CASSNRQASYEQYL. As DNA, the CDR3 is TGCGCCAGCAGCAATCGACAGGCGTCCTACGAGCAGTACCTC.

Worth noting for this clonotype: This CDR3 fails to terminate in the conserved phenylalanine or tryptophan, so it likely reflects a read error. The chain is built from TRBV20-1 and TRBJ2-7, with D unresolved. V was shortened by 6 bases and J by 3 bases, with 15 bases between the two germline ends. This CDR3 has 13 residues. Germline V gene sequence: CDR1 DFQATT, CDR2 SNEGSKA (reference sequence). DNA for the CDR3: TGCAGTGCCCGGAGTGGGCAGATCTACGAGCAGTACTCC. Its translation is CSARSGQIYEQYS.

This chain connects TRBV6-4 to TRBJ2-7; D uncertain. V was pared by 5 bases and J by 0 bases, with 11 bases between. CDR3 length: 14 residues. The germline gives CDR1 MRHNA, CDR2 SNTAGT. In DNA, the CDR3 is TGTGCCAGCAGTTACTACGATTACTCCTACGAGCAGTACTTC. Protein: CASSYYDYSYEQYF.

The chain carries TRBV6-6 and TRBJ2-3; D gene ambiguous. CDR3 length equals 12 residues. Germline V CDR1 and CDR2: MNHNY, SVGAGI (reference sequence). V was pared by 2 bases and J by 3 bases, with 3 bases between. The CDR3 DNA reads TGTGCCAGCAGTTACCCGACAGATACGCAGTATTTT. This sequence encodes CASSYPTDTQYF.

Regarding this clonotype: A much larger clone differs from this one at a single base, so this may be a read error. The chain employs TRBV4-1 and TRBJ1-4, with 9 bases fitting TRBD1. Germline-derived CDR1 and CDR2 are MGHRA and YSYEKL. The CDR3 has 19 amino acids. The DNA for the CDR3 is TGCGCCAGCAGCCAAGAAGGAAGAATGCGAGGGACAGGGAATGTAAAACTGTTTTTT. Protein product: CASSQEGRMRGTGNVKLFF.

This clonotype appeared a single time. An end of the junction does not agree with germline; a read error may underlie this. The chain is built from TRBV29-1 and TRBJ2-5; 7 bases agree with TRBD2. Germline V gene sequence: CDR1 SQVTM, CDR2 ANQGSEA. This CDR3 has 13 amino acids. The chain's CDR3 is CAWTPGGQETQYF. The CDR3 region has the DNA TGTGCCTGGACCCCGGGGGGCCAAGAGACCCAGTACTTC.

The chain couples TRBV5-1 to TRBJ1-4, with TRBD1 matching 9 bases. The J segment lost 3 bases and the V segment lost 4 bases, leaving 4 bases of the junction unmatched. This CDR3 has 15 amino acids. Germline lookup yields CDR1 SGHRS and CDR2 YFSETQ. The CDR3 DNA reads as TGCGCCAGCAGCATGGACAGGGGAGCTAATGAAAAACTGTTTTTT. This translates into CASSMDRGANEKLFF.

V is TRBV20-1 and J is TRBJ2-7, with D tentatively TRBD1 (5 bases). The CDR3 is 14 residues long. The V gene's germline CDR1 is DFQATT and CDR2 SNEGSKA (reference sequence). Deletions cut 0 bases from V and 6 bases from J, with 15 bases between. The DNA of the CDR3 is TGCAGTGCTAGAGATGGAACAGGTTGGGGCGAGCAGTACTTC. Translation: CSARDGTGWGEQYF.

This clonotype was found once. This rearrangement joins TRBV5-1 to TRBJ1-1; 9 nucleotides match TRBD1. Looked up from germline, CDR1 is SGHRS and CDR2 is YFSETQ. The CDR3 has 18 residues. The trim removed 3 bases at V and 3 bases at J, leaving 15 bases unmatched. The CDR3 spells CASSSPTEQGAQDTEAFF. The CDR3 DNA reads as TGCGCCAGCAGCTCCCCAACCGAACAGGGGGCGCAGGACACTGAAGCTTTCTTT.

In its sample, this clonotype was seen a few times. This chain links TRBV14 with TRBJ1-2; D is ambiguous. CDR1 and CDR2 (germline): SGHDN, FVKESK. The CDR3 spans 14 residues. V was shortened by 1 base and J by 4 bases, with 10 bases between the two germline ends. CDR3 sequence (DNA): TGTGCCAGCAGCCAAGCGTACGGTGGCTATGGCTACACCTTC. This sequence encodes CASSQAYGGYGYTF.

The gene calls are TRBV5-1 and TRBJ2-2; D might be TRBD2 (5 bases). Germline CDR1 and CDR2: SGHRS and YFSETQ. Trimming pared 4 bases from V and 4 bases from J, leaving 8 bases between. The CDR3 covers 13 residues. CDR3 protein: CASSGGSTGELFF. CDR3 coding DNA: TGCGCCAGCAGCGGTGGGAGCACCGGGGAGCTGTTTTTT.

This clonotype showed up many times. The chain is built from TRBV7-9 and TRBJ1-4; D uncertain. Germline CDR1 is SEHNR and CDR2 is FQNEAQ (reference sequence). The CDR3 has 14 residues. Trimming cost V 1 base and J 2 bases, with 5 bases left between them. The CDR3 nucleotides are TGTGCCAGCAGCTTAGAACAGACTAATGAAAAACTGTTTTTT. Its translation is CASSLEQTNEKLFF.

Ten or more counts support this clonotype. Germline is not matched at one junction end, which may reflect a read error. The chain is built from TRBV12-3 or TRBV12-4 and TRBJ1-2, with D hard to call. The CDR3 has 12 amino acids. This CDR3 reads CAGSLGEYGYTF. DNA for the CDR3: TGTGCCGGCAGTTTGGGAGAGTATGGCTACACCTTC.

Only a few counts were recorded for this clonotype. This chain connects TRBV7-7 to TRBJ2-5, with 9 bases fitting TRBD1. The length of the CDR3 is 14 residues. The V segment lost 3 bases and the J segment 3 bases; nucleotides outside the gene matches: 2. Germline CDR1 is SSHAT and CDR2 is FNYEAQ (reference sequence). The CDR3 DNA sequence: TGTGCCAGCAGCTTGGGACAGGGAGAAGAGACCCAGTACTTC. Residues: CASSLGQGEETQYF.

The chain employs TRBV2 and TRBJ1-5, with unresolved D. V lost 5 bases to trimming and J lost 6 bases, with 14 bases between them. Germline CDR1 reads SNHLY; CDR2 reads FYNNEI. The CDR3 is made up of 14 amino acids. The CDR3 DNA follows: TGTGCCAGCAGTTCGGAGGGAAAGGGTCAGCCCCAGCATTTT. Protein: CASSSEGKGQPQHF.

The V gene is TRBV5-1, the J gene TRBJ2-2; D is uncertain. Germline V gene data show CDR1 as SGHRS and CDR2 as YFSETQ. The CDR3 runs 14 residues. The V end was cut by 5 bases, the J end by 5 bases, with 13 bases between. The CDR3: CASSDWTRTGELFF. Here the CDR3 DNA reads TGCGCCAGCAGTGATTGGACCCGGACCGGGGAGCTGTTTTTT. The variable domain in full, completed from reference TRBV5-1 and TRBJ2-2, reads KAGVTQTPRYLIKTRGQQVTLSCSPISGHRSVSWYQQTPGQGLQFLFEYFSETQRNKGNFPGRFSGRQFSNSRSEMNVSTLELGDSALYLCASSDWTRTGELFFGEGSRLTVL.

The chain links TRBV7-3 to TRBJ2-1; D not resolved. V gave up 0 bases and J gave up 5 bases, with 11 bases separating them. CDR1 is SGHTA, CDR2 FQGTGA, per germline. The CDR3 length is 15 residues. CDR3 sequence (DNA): TGTGCCAGCAGCTTAACGCACGCTAGTAACAATGAGCAGTTCTTC. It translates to CASSLTHASNNEQFF.

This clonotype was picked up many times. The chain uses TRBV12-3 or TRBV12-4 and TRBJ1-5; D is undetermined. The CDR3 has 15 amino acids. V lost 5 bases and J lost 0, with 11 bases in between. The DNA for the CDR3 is TGTGCCAGCAGTCCGGACGGCAATAGCAATCAGCCCCAGCATTTT. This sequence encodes CASSPDGNSNQPQHF.

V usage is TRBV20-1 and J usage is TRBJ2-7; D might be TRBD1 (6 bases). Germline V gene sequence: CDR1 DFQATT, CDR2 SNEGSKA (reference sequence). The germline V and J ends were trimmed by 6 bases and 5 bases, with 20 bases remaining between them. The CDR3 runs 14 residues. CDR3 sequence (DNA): TGCAGTGCGTGGACAGCGGACGGGATGGACGAGCAGTACTTC. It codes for CSAWTADGMDEQYF.